This TCR beta chain was found in a study of blood T cell repertoires in COVID-19. Whole-study context: Collection of acute and convalescent COVID-19 samples took place in the United States, Italy and Spain. PBMCs, B-cell-depleted T cells, or T cells were the source of the cDNA or gDNA that made up the material.

Germline CDR1 reads MGHRA; CDR2 reads YSYEKL. With 0 bases removed from V and 7 bases from J, the gap between germline ends came to 10 bases. The CDR3 covers 15 residues. TCRdb keeps only in-frame clones here, not all; method: immunoSEQ multiplex PCR. Of 99,000 or so clones in the sample, approximately 85% were seen once. J is TRBJ1-6 and V is TRBV4-1; D is unclear. The TCR originated in a man in his forties or fifties with acute or convalescent COVID-19. Sequencing was done on a sample of peripheral blood. Written as DNA, the CDR3 is TGCGCCAGCAGCCAAGATCAAAGGGAGAATTCACCCCTCCACTTT. It is translated as CASSQDQRENSPLHF.